This is a list of T cell receptor beta chains from one sample in a study of cytomegalovirus exposure and HLA in healthy donors. Clones were sequenced by immunoSEQ multiplex PCR, and TCRdb holds only the in-frame ones, with some missing. The table has around 260,000 clones, about four fifths seen once. The sequencing input was PBMCs. The receptors were gathered from a girl aged 2 to 9 in good health and CMV-seronegative. Both conserved end residues are part of each CDR3. The D gene is left open where the match is weak. Size is omitted from some rows. Given values are once, few, many or a class for expanded clones.

d_call clone_size j_call v_call cdr3_nt cdr3_aa
NA NA TRBJ1-5 TRBV4-1 TGCGCCAGCAGCCTAGCCACAGGGAGCAATCAGCCCCAGCATTTT CASSLATGSNQPQHF
TRBD1 NA TRBJ2-7 TRBV25-1 TGTGCCAGCAGTGAGCTAGGACAGGGGTACGAGCAGTACTTC CASSELGQGYEQYF
TRBD1 NA TRBJ2-2 TRBV28 TGTGCCAGCCTGGGGCAGGGGGCAAACACCGGGGAGCTGTTTTTT CASLGQGANTGELFF
NA NA TRBJ1-2 TRBV9 TGTGCCAGCAGCGGGCAAGGCTACACCTTC CASSGQGYTF
NA NA TRBJ2-3 TRBV6-4 TGTGCCAGCAGTAATACTATCGCTACAGATACGCAGTATTTT CASSNTIATDTQYF
NA NA TRBJ2-2 TRBV25-1 TGTGCCAGCACTCCCCCGGGACAACTGAACACCGGGGAGCTGTTTTTT CASTPPGQLNTGELFF
NA NA TRBJ2-3 TRBV10-3 TGTGCCATCAGTTCGACAGGCACAGATACGCAGTATTTT CAISSTGTDTQYF
NA NA TRBJ2-5 TRBV5-1 TGCGCCAGCAGACAAACAGGGGGGGAAGAGACCCAGTACTTC CASRQTGGEETQYF
NA NA TRBJ1-1 TRBV30 TGTGCCTGGAGTGTACCCGACAAGGGGGGGACTGAAGCTTTCTTT CAWSVPDKGGTEAFF
NA NA TRBJ2-6 TRBV9 TGTGCCAGCAGCGTAGGACAGACTTCTGGGGCCAACGTCCTGACTTTC CASSVGQTSGANVLTF
TRBD1 NA TRBJ1-1 TRBV7-9 TGTGCACTGACAGGGTCCGCTACTCCCGGTAGTTTGTCTTTCTTT CALTGSATPGSLSFF
TRBD2 NA TRBJ2-1 TRBV2 TGTGCCAGCAATGACATAGCGGGCGTTTTATCCAATGAGCAGTTCTTC CASNDIAGVLSNEQFF
NA few TRBJ2-1 TRBV7-2 TGTGCCAGCAGCCTGACTAACAATGAGCAGTTCTTC CASSLTNNEQFF
TRBD2 NA TRBJ2-7 TRBV11-2 TGTGCCAGCAGCTTAGGTCGCGGGAGGTCGTCCTACGAGCAGTACTTC CASSLGRGRSSYEQYF
TRBD1 NA TRBJ1-1 TRBV5-1 TGCGCCAGCAGCTGGGACAGGAACACTGAAGCTTTCTTT CASSWDRNTEAFF
NA few TRBJ1-1 TRBV6-1 TGTGCCAGCAGTGAAGAAAGATGGGGGGACACTGAAGCTTTCTTT CASSEERWGDTEAFF
NA NA TRBJ2-5 TRBV5-6 TGTGCCAGCAGCTTGCGAGAGACCCAGTACTTC CASSLRETQYF